This entry lists 15 T cell receptor beta chains sequenced from one sample in a study of OX40 agonist ivuxolimab in advanced cancers. This table comes from immunoSEQ multiplex PCR, and its TCRdb copy is limited to in-frame clones, with some not included. The sample holds about 9,200 clones, roughly 90% seen once. The source material was CD4+ or CD8+ T cells sorted from blood, sampled in a trial of the OX40 agonist ivuxolimab. These receptors were collected from an adult with an advanced solid tumor such as melanoma, head and neck, liver or kidney cancer.

The chain employs TRBV28 and TRBJ2-7; a weak D match, TRBD2 (6 bases). V was trimmed by 8 bases and J by 0 bases, leaving 17 bases between them. This CDR3 contains 15 residues. Germline values: CDR1 MDHEN, CDR2 SYDVKM. CDR3 region: CASSLFRGSSYEQYF. The CDR3 region has the DNA TGTGCCAGCTCCCTCTTCCGGGGGAGCTCCTACGAGCAGTACTTC.

The J gene is TRBJ1-2, the V gene TRBV27; D remains ambiguous. V shed 5 bases and J shed 5 bases, with 12 bases lying between them. The CDR3 length is 13 residues. CDR1 MNHEY and CDR2 SMNVEV come from the germline V gene (reference sequence). CDR3 sequence (DNA): TGTGCCAGCAGTCCAGGACTGGGGTATGGCTACACCTTC. Protein sequence: CASSPGLGYGYTF.

This chain connects TRBV28 to TRBJ2-7, with TRBD1 identical over 9 bases. Looked up from germline, CDR1 is MDHEN and CDR2 is SYDVKM. The CDR3 extends over 16 amino acids. J was trimmed by 4 bases and V by 4 bases; bases with no gene match: 11. The DNA of the CDR3 is TGTGCCAGCAGTTCTATATGGGGGACAGGGCTATACGAGCAGTACTTC. Translation gives CASSSIWGTGLYEQYF.

The J gene is TRBJ2-3, the V gene TRBV28, with D maybe TRBD2 (7 bases). The CDR3 is 17 amino acids. CDR1 and CDR2 from the germline V gene are MDHEN and SYDVKM. Trimming cost V 6 bases and J 0 bases, with 19 bases left between them. CDR3 DNA sequence: TGTGCCAGCAGCACCAGGGGAGGGGCTCAAAGCACAGATACGCAGTATTTT. Translated: CASSTRGGAQSTDTQYF.

The CDR3 region is CASMQGNTEAFF. CDR3 nucleotide sequence: TGTGCCAGTATGCAGGGGAACACTGAAGCTTTCTTT. The J gene is TRBJ1-1, the V gene TRBV19, with a possible D match to TRBD1 (5 bases). This CDR3 comprises 12 residues. Germline V gene sequence: CDR1 LNHDA, CDR2 SQIVND (reference sequence). Trimming cost V 7 bases and J 1 base, with 7 bases left between them.

The rearrangement joins TRBV6-1 to TRBJ2-7, with TRBD2 matching over 9 bases. J lost 2 bases, V lost 2 bases, and 4 bases had no gene match. From germline, CDR1 is MNHNS and CDR2 SASEGT. The CDR3 loop spans 15 amino acids. CDR3 DNA: TGTGCCAGCAGTGAAAGGGCTAGCGGGGCCTACGAGCAGTACTTC. Protein sequence: CASSERASGAYEQYF.

The V call is TRBV5-4, the J call TRBJ2-2, with D uncertain. The CDR3 contains 15 residues. V was shortened by 1 base and J by 0 bases, with 7 bases between the two germline ends. The germline gives CDR1 SGHNT, CDR2 YYREEE (reference sequence). CDR3 coding DNA: TGTGCCAGCAGCTTGTGGGGATCGAACACCGGGGAGCTGTTTTTT. This gives the protein CASSLWGSNTGELFF.

The rearrangement links TRBV28 to TRBJ2-5, with TRBD2 as a possible D gene (6 bases). CDR3 length: 15 residues. CDR1 is MDHEN, CDR2 SYDVKM, per germline. V lost 6 bases, J lost 2 bases, and 16 bases lay in between. DNA of the CDR3: TGTGCCAGCAGCCTCCCTAGCGAACAGCAAGAGACCCAGTACTTC. Its protein product is CASSLPSEQQETQYF.

The J gene is TRBJ2-3, the V gene TRBV9; TRBD2 aligns across 11 bases. V was pared by 4 bases and J by 6 bases, with 10 bases of the junction left unmatched. CDR1 is SGDLS, CDR2 YYNGEE, per germline. The CDR3 spans 16 residues. CDR3 in DNA: TGTGCCAGCAGCCCAATAGCGGGGGGGCCTGGGGATACGCAGTATTTT. This translates into CASSPIAGGPGDTQYF.

The chain uses TRBV7-9 and TRBJ2-5, with D possibly being TRBD2 (6 bases). The germline V gene encodes CDR1 SEHNR and CDR2 FQNEAQ (reference sequence). CDR3 length equals 15 residues. The V gene lost 2 bases and the J gene lost 0 bases, with 10 bases spanning the gap. The CDR3 DNA is TGTGCCAGCAGCTTATCTAGCGAATACCAAGAGACCCAGTACTTC. Amino acids: CASSLSSEYQETQYF.

In this sample, this clone turned up once. V gene TRBV4-1 combines with J gene TRBJ2-3; 8 nucleotides align to TRBD2. There are 15 residues in the CDR3. The V gene's germline CDR1 is MGHRA and CDR2 YSYEKL. With 0 bases clipped from V and 5 bases from J, the junction kept 4 bases outside the gene matches. The CDR3 loop reads CASSQDGGAGDTQYF. Here the CDR3 DNA reads TGCGCCAGCAGCCAAGACGGGGGGGCTGGAGATACGCAGTATTTT.

CDR3 sequence: CASSAGGYNEQFF. The CDR3 nucleotides are TGTGCCAGCAGCGCGGGGGGTTACAATGAGCAGTTCTTC. V gene TRBV11-2 combines with J gene TRBJ2-1; 8 bases map to TRBD2. The germline V gene encodes CDR1 SGHAT and CDR2 FQNNGV. The CDR3 has 13 residues. J gave up 4 bases and V 5 bases, and 1 base lay outside the gene matches. Filled out from reference TRBV11-2 and TRBJ2-1, the complete variable domain reads EAGVAQSPRYKIIEKRQSVAFWCNPISGHATLYWYQQILGQGPKLLIQFQNNGVVDDSQLPKDRFSAERLKGVDSTLKIQPAKLEDSAVYLCASSAGGYNEQFFGPGTRLTVL.

This rearrangement joins TRBV9 to TRBJ2-7; unclear D gene. CDR1 SGDLS and CDR2 YYNGEE come from the germline V gene. The CDR3 is made up of 14 amino acids. Trimming removed 0 bases at V and 1 base at J, with 8 bases between. The chain's CDR3 is CASSVVDGSYEQYF. The CDR3 DNA is TGTGCCAGCAGCGTAGTGGACGGGTCCTACGAGCAGTACTTC.

The gene calls are TRBV4-1 and TRBJ2-7; unclear D gene. V lost 4 bases, J lost 6 bases, and 13 bases lay in between. CDR3 length: 13 residues. Germline V gene sequence: CDR1 MGHRA, CDR2 YSYEKL. The CDR3 DNA follows: TGCGCCAGCAGCCCAGGACCCTCCCTCGAGCAGTACTTC. Residues: CASSPGPSLEQYF.

This rearrangement joins TRBV25-1 to TRBJ2-5; D is unresolved. The CDR3 has 10 residues. In germline, CDR1 is MGHDK, CDR2 SYGVNS. V lost 3 bases, J lost 5 bases, and 1 base lay in between. The CDR3 protein is CASSEETQYF. CDR3 nucleotides: TGTGCCAGCAGTGAGGAGACCCAGTACTTC.